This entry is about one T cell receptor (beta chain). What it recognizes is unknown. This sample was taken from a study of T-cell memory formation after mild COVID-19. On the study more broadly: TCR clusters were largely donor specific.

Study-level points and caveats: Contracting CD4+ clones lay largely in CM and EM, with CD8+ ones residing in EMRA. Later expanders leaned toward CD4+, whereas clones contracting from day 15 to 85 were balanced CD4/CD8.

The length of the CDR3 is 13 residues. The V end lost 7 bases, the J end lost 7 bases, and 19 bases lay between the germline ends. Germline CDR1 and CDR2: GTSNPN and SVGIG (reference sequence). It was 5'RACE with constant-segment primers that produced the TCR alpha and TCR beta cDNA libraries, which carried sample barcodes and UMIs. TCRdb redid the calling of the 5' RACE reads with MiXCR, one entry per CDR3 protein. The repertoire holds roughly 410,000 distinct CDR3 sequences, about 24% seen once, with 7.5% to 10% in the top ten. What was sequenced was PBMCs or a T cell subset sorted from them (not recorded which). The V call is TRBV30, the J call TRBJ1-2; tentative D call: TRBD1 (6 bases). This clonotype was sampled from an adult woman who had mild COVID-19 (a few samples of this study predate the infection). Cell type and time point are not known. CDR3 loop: CAFSIDRRGGYTF. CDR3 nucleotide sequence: TGTGCCTTTTCGATTGACAGGAGGGGTGGCTACACCTTC.